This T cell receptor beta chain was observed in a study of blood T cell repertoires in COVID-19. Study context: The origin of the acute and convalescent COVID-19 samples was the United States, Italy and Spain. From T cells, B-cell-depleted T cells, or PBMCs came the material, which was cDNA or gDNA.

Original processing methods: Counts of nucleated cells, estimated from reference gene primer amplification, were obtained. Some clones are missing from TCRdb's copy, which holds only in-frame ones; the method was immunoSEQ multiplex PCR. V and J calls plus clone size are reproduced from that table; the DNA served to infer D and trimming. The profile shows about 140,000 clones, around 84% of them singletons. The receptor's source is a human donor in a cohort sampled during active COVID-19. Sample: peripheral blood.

The CDR3 loop is CASRRRTGTTSPLHF. The CDR3 region has the DNA TGTGCCAGTAGAAGAAGGACAGGGACTACCTCACCCCTCCACTTT. The V gene is TRBV19, the J gene TRBJ1-6; 8 nucleotides agree with TRBD1. Germline CDR1 reads LNHDA; CDR2 reads SQIVND (reference sequence). CDR3 size: 15 residues. J gave up 10 bases and V 6 bases, and 11 bases lay outside the gene matches.